What follows is one TCR beta chain and its context. Antigen: not known. The data derive from a study of shared clonotypes between healthy human individuals. Study in general: Aged between 18 and 49, the donors were a couple of women and three men.

General study findings and limits: When compared with the clonotypes that were shared by all four sorted-subset donors, the non-shared clonotypes turned out to have lower generation probabilities. A handful of donors held roughly 5% of naive CD4 clonotypes in common.

The CDR3 is 14 residues long. CDR1 and CDR2 (germline): PRHDT, FYEKMQ (reference sequence). V was shortened by 2 bases and J by 5 bases, with 12 bases between the two germline ends. Repertoires were generated with immunoSEQ multiplex PCR, while TCRdb's copy carries only in-frame clones and drops some. The sample shows some 1.5 million clones, approximately 98% of them seen only once. Free of recent acute infections or vaccinations, the donors were healthy HIV-negative adults. The sample comprised naive CD4+ T cells sorted from blood. The sample's subset: CD45RA+ positively selected. This TCR was recovered from a man younger than 40 in good health. This sequence joins TRBV13 and TRBJ2-5; D might be TRBD2 (6 bases). CDR3 residues: CASSLTGVGETQYF. CDR3 coding DNA: TGTGCCAGCAGCTTAACGGGAGTGGGTGAGACCCAGTACTTC.